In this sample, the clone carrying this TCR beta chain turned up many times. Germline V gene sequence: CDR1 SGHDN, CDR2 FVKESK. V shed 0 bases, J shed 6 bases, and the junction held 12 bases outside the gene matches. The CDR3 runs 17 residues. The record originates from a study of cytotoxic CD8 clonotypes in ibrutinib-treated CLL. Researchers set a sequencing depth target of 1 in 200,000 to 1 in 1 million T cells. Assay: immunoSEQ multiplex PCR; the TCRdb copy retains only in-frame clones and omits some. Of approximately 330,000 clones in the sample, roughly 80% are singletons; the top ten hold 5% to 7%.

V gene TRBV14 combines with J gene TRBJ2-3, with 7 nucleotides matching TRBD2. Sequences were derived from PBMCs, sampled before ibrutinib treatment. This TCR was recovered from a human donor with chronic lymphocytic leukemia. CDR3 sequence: CASSQEEGGRGADTQYF. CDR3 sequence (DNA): TGTGCCAGCAGCCAAGAGGAGGGCGGGAGAGGGGCGGATACGCAGTATTTT.